This T cell receptor (beta chain) comes out of a study of T cells in Graves' hyperthyroidism and ophthalmopathy. Of note for this clonotype: A read error is possible here, since a much larger clone lies one base away.

Patients showing uncontrolled infection, other autoimmune disease, pregnancy or lactation were ineligible. The germline V and J ends were trimmed by 10 bases and 7 bases, with 11 bases remaining between them. Germline V gives CDR1 SGHVS, CDR2 FQNEAQ. CDR3 size: 12 residues. Amplification yielded TCR beta CDR3 regions, with RNA transcripts as the source. With the HTBI primer set, the TCR CDR3 went through a first round of RT-PCR. TCRdb re-called the multiplex PCR reads through MiXCR, storing one row per CDR3 protein. The table shows around 580,000 distinct CDR3 sequences, with roughly 46% occurring only once.

The chain recombines TRBV7-8 with TRBJ1-6; D call uncertain. The sequence derives from a young woman with Graves' hyperthyroidism. The sequenced material came from peripheral blood or thyroid tissue (not recorded which). The chain's CDR3 is CANGLMNSPLHF. The CDR3 bases are TGTGCCAACGGCCTTATGAATTCACCCCTCCACTTT.